The next 5 T cell receptor beta chains were all read from a single sample in a study of human T cells and chemical hapten exposure. TCRdb re-analysed the RACE reads in MiXCR, keeping a single row per CDR3 protein. The sample includes fewer than 150,000 distinct CDR3 sequences, 10% to 15% of them seen just once. Time point reported: patch test 2, 6 weeks after DPC sensitization. The treatment denotes: therapeutic diphenylcyclopropenone sensitization with weekly scalp DPC. Sequencing used whole blood, obtained in connection with sensitization to the hapten diphenylcyclopropenone (DPC). Receptors originate from a woman in her forties or fifties with alopecia areata. Some clones in this sample may be carry-over from other donors' samples.

The chain's CDR3 is CAWTRLANYGYTF. The CDR3 DNA reads TGTGCCTGGACTCGACTAGCTAACTATGGCTACACCTTC. This rearrangement joins TRBV30 to TRBJ1-2; no clear D. V gave up 4 bases and J gave up 0 bases, with 9 bases separating them. CDR1 GTSNPN and CDR2 SVGIG come from the germline V gene (reference sequence). The CDR3 extends over 13 amino acids.

This clonotype was detected ten times or more. The V call is TRBV10-3, the J call TRBJ1-4; TRBD1 is a possible D gene (6 bases). The CDR3 consists of 13 residues. V lost 6 bases and J 4 bases, leaving 9 bases between the germline ends. CDR1 is ENHRY and CDR2 is SYGVKD in the germline V gene. The DNA of the CDR3 is TGTGCCATCAGCAGACAGGTTAATGAAAAACTGTTTTTT. Translated, it gives CAISRQVNEKLFF.

This chain links TRBV7-9 with TRBJ2-3; 13 bases agree with TRBD2. This CDR3 is 18 amino acids long. The germline gives CDR1 SEHNR, CDR2 FQNEAQ (reference sequence). Trimming cost V 5 bases and J 0 bases; bases outside gene matches: 8. CDR3 nucleotide sequence: TGTGCCAGCAGCCCCCGACTAGCGGGAGGCCCTAGCACAGATACGCAGTATTTT. Translation: CASSPRLAGGPSTDTQYF.

This clonotype was seen a few times. The genes are TRBV12-3 or TRBV12-4 and TRBJ2-5; D not resolved. The CDR3 is 14 amino acids. V gave up 5 bases and J gave up 7 bases, with 17 bases separating them. The CDR3 DNA sequence: TGTGCCAGCAGTGTGGCCGGCCCCCTGGGGACCCAGTACTTC. Amino acid sequence: CASSVAGPLGTQYF.

This chain uses TRBV7-8 with TRBJ2-2, with unresolved D. The CDR3 is made up of 11 amino acids. V was cut by 5 bases and J by 5 bases, with 3 bases left in between. Per germline, CDR1 SGHVS and CDR2 FQNEAQ. CDR3 protein: CASSKTGELFF. CDR3 DNA sequence: TGTGCCAGCAGCAAAACCGGGGAGCTGTTTTTT. Full variable domain (missing parts from reference TRBV7-8 and TRBJ2-2): GAGVSQSPRYKVAKRGQDVALRCDPISGHVSLFWYQQALGQGPEFLTYFQNEAQLDKSGLPSDRFFAERPEGSVSTLKIQRTQQEDSAVYLCASSKTGELFFGEGSRLTVL.